The following is a T cell receptor (beta chain) sequence with its context. The source of the sample is a study of T cells in Graves' hyperthyroidism and ophthalmopathy. Amplification targeted TCR beta CDR3 regions from RNA transcripts. The HTBI primer set drove a first-round RT-PCR of the TCR CDR3. TCRdb fed the multiplex PCR reads into MiXCR, producing one record per CDR3 protein. The sample includes nearly 750,000 distinct CDR3 sequences, approximately 40% of them seen just once. Germline V gene lookup returns CDR1 MNHEY and CDR2 SMNVEV (reference sequence). V dropped 6 bases and J dropped 5 bases, with 17 bases sitting between them. The CDR3 runs to 15 residues.

The sequence was obtained from a woman between 35 and 50 years old with Graves' hyperthyroidism. The V call is TRBV27, the J call TRBJ1-5; D is unclear. Sequenced material: blood. CDR3 DNA: TGTGCCAGCAGCCCCGGCGGAGATAGGTATCAGCCCCAGCATTTT. Its protein is CASSPGGDRYQPQHF.